This TCR beta chain was profiled in a study of cytomegalovirus exposure and HLA in healthy donors. Study details: Inside one of the first data releases sat 85 million or so unique TCRs taken from HLA-typed donors. Study outcomes and limitations: Several V segments, TRBV6-2 and TRBV6-3 among them, could not be told apart and were dropped. An analysis that was carried out later associated 15,000 to 20,000 TCR beta sequences with HLA alleles at 0.05 false discovery rate. For cytomegalovirus status, the classifier reportedly gave diagnoses with high specificity and sensitivity.

Trimming took 4 bases from V and 3 from J; bases not matched to a gene: 5. Germline CDR1 reads MNHNS; CDR2 reads SASEGT. This CDR3 comprises 14 residues. This clone has a handful of counts. Its target is not known. The primer mix had 60 Vbeta and 13 Jbeta primers. Sequencing was performed with immunoSEQ multiplex PCR; in TCRdb, only in-frame clones are kept and a portion is missing. The sample comprises 97,000 or so clones, roughly a tenth of which are singletons, and 4.5% to 6.5% rests with the top ten. The rearrangement uses TRBV6-1 and TRBJ2-7; 8 bases match TRBD1. The sequence was collected from a man aged 50 or older in good health and CMV-seropositive. The sequenced sample was PBMCs. The CDR3 protein is CASSAGQGVYEQYF. In DNA form, the CDR3 reads TGTGCCAGCAGTGCCGGACAGGGAGTCTACGAGCAGTACTTC.